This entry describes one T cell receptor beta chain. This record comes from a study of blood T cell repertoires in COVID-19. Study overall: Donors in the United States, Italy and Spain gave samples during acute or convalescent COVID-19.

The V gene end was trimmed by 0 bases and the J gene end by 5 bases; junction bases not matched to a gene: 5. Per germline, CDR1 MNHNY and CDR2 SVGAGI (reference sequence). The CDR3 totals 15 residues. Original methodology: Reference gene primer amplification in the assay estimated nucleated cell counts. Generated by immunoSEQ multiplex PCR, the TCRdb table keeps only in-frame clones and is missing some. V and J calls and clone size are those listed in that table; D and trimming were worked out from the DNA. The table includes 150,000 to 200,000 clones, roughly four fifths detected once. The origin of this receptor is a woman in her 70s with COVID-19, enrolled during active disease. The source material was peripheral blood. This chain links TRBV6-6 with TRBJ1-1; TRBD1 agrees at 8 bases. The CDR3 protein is CASSYSYTGGTEAFF. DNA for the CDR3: TGTGCCAGCAGTTACTCGTATACAGGGGGTACTGAAGCTTTCTTT.